These T cell receptor beta chains were read from a single sample in a study of cytomegalovirus exposure and HLA in healthy donors. Profiled with immunoSEQ multiplex PCR; TCRdb holds only in-frame clones, not every one. Of 150,000 to 200,000 clones listed, around 78% are singletons. Sequenced material: PBMCs. The receptors were sampled from a man aged 40-50 years in good health and CMV-seronegative. CDR3s include the opening cysteine and the closing phenylalanine or tryptophan. The D gene is left open where the match is weak. A row's size may be missing; if present it is once, few, many or a size class.

V gene: TRBV27; J gene: TRBJ1-4; D gene: .; clone size: .; CDR3 length: 12; CDR3 protein: CASSPPGEKLFF; CDR3 DNA: TGTGCCAGCAGTCCCCCGGGGGAAAAACTGTTTTTT
V gene: TRBV5-1; J gene: TRBJ2-5; D gene: .; clone size: .; CDR3 length: 15; CDR3 protein: CASSLVSRAQETQYF; CDR3 DNA: TGCGCCAGCAGCTTGGTTTCCAGGGCCCAAGAGACCCAGTACTTC
V gene: TRBV2; J gene: TRBJ2-6; D gene: TRBD1; clone size: .; CDR3 length: 19; CDR3 protein: CASKGLKDRVISGANVLTF; CDR3 DNA: TGTGCCAGCAAGGGGTTGAAGGACAGGGTCATCTCTGGGGCCAACGTCCTGACTTTC
V gene: TRBV7-2; J gene: TRBJ1-5; D gene: TRBD1; clone size: .; CDR3 length: 14; CDR3 protein: CASSLDRGMKPQHF; CDR3 DNA: TGTGCCAGCAGCCTGGACAGGGGGATGAAGCCCCAGCATTTT
V gene: TRBV7-2; J gene: TRBJ1-2; D gene: .; clone size: .; CDR3 length: 15; CDR3 protein: CASSFFTGISYGYTF; CDR3 DNA: TGTGCCAGCAGCTTCTTTACAGGAATAAGCTATGGCTACACCTTC
V gene: TRBV5-8; J gene: TRBJ1-5; D gene: .; clone size: few; CDR3 length: 15; CDR3 protein: CASSLASGYDQPQHF; CDR3 DNA: TGTGCCAGCAGCTTGGCCTCGGGGTACGATCAGCCCCAGCATTTT
V gene: TRBV19; J gene: TRBJ1-5; D gene: .; clone size: .; CDR3 length: 15; CDR3 protein: CASSIQAYSNQPQHF; CDR3 DNA: TGTGCCAGTAGTATACAGGCTTATAGCAATCAGCCCCAGCATTTT
V gene: TRBV6-5; J gene: TRBJ1-2; D gene: .; clone size: .; CDR3 length: 13; CDR3 protein: CASSLAPNRGYTF; CDR3 DNA: TGTGCCAGCAGCCTGGCCCCGAACAGGGGCTACACCTTC
V gene: TRBV5-4; J gene: TRBJ1-1; D gene: .; clone size: .; CDR3 length: 14; CDR3 protein: CASSLQGEGTGAFF; CDR3 DNA: TGTGCCAGCAGCTTACAGGGTGAAGGGACGGGAGCTTTCTTT
V gene: TRBV7-9; J gene: TRBJ2-1; D gene: TRBD2; clone size: .; CDR3 length: 15; CDR3 protein: CASSLGAGGPPEQFF; CDR3 DNA: TGTGCCAGCAGCTTAGGAGCGGGAGGCCCGCCGGAGCAGTTCTTC
V gene: TRBV5-1; J gene: TRBJ2-2; D gene: .; clone size: few; CDR3 length: 13; CDR3 protein: CASSLADTGELFF; CDR3 DNA: TGCGCCAGCAGCTTGGCAGACACCGGGGAGCTGTTTTTT
V gene: TRBV30; J gene: TRBJ1-1; D gene: .; clone size: .; CDR3 length: 11; CDR3 protein: CAWRGRTEAFF; CDR3 DNA: TGTGCCTGGAGGGGGAGGACTGAAGCTTTCTTT
V gene: TRBV4-2; J gene: TRBJ2-5; D gene: .; clone size: .; CDR3 length: 14; CDR3 protein: CASSQEGGPKTQYF; CDR3 DNA: TGTGCCAGCAGCCAAGAAGGTGGGCCCAAGACCCAGTACTTC
V gene: TRBV7-9; J gene: TRBJ1-4; D gene: .; clone size: once; CDR3 length: 11; CDR3 protein: CALGGYEKLFF; CDR3 DNA: TGTGCCCTGGGAGGATATGAAAAACTGTTTTTT
V gene: TRBV30; J gene: TRBJ2-3; D gene: .; clone size: .; CDR3 length: 14; CDR3 protein: CAWSNGASTDTQYF; CDR3 DNA: TGTGCCTGGAGTAACGGTGCGTCCACAGATACGCAGTATTTT
V gene: TRBV6-5; J gene: TRBJ2-3; D gene: .; clone size: few; CDR3 length: 14; CDR3 protein: CASSGRLPTDTQYF; CDR3 DNA: TGTGCCAGCAGCGGGAGACTCCCCACAGATACGCAGTATTTT
V gene: TRBV9; J gene: TRBJ1-2; D gene: .; clone size: .; CDR3 length: 13; CDR3 protein: CASSGTGSYGYTF; CDR3 DNA: TGTGCCAGCAGCGGTACAGGGAGCTATGGCTACACCTTC
V gene: TRBV5-1; J gene: TRBJ2-5; D gene: .; clone size: .; CDR3 length: 16; CDR3 protein: CASSPTQEFGQETQYF; CDR3 DNA: TGCGCCAGCAGCCCTACTCAGGAATTTGGCCAAGAGACCCAGTACTTC
V gene: TRBV19; J gene: TRBJ2-1; D gene: .; clone size: .; CDR3 length: 15; CDR3 protein: CASSIVVAPDGEQFF; CDR3 DNA: TGTGCCAGTAGTATAGTAGTAGCGCCGGATGGTGAGCAGTTCTTC
V gene: TRBV5-4; J gene: TRBJ2-2; D gene: .; clone size: .; CDR3 length: 13; CDR3 protein: CASRGRNTGELFF; CDR3 DNA: TGTGCCAGCAGGGGGAGGAACACCGGGGAGCTGTTTTTT
V gene: TRBV28; J gene: TRBJ1-4; D gene: .; clone size: .; CDR3 length: 14; CDR3 protein: CASSLWRTNEKLFF; CDR3 DNA: TGTGCCAGCAGTTTATGGAGGACTAATGAAAAACTGTTTTTT
V gene: TRBV5-4; J gene: TRBJ1-1; D gene: .; clone size: .; CDR3 length: 17; CDR3 protein: CASSLFGLRQLNTEAFF; CDR3 DNA: TGTGCCAGCAGCTTGTTCGGTCTTCGACAGCTGAACACTGAAGCTTTCTTT
V gene: TRBV5-1; J gene: TRBJ1-5; D gene: .; clone size: few; CDR3 length: 13; CDR3 protein: CASAQGDSQPQHF; CDR3 DNA: TGCGCCAGCGCCCAGGGTGACAGTCAGCCCCAGCATTTT
V gene: TRBV20-1; J gene: TRBJ2-1; D gene: .; clone size: .; CDR3 length: 11; CDR3 protein: CSATIAYEQFF; CDR3 DNA: TGCAGTGCAACGATAGCGTATGAGCAGTTCTTC
V gene: TRBV27; J gene: TRBJ2-2; D gene: TRBD1; clone size: .; CDR3 length: 15; CDR3 protein: CASSFGDRYTGELFF; CDR3 DNA: TGTGCCAGCAGTTTTGGGGACAGATACACCGGGGAGCTGTTTTTT
V gene: TRBV7-9; J gene: TRBJ2-1; D gene: .; clone size: .; CDR3 length: 15; CDR3 protein: CASQHANRLPHEQFF; CDR3 DNA: TGTGCCAGCCAACATGCTAATCGACTACCTCATGAGCAGTTCTTC
V gene: TRBV29-1; J gene: TRBJ2-1; D gene: TRBD2; clone size: .; CDR3 length: 14; CDR3 protein: CSVDRSGRRNEQFF; CDR3 DNA: TGCAGCGTTGACAGGAGCGGGAGAAGAAATGAGCAGTTCTTC
V gene: TRBV5-1; J gene: TRBJ1-1; D gene: .; clone size: .; CDR3 length: 14; CDR3 protein: CASSFEQGYTEAFF; CDR3 DNA: TGCGCCAGCAGCTTTGAACAGGGTTACACTGAAGCTTTCTTT
V gene: TRBV10-3; J gene: TRBJ1-5; D gene: TRBD1; clone size: .; CDR3 length: 14; CDR3 protein: CAISDEGADQPQHF; CDR3 DNA: TGTGCCATCAGTGATGAGGGGGCGGATCAGCCCCAGCATTTT
V gene: TRBV11-2; J gene: TRBJ2-5; D gene: TRBD2; clone size: .; CDR3 length: 15; CDR3 protein: CASSFSGRAQETQYF; CDR3 DNA: TGTGCCAGCAGCTTTAGCGGGAGGGCCCAAGAGACCCAGTACTTC
V gene: TRBV7-2; J gene: TRBJ1-1; D gene: .; clone size: .; CDR3 length: 13; CDR3 protein: CASSLTTATEAFF; CDR3 DNA: TGTGCCAGCAGCTTAACTACGGCCACTGAAGCTTTCTTT
V gene: TRBV5-6; J gene: TRBJ2-1; D gene: TRBD2; clone size: once; CDR3 length: 14; CDR3 protein: CASSFASGHNEQFF; CDR3 DNA: TGTGCCAGCAGCTTCGCTAGCGGGCACAATGAGCAGTTCTTC
V gene: TRBV5-1; J gene: TRBJ1-1; D gene: TRBD1; clone size: .; CDR3 length: 14; CDR3 protein: CASSFNRGDTEAFF; CDR3 DNA: TGCGCCAGCAGCTTCAACAGGGGTGACACTGAAGCTTTCTTT
V gene: TRBV27; J gene: TRBJ2-7; D gene: .; clone size: few; CDR3 length: 14; CDR3 protein: CASSLRGKSYEQYF; CDR3 DNA: TGTGCCAGCAGTTTGAGGGGGAAATCGTACGAGCAGTACTTC
V gene: TRBV29-1; J gene: TRBJ2-7; D gene: .; clone size: .; CDR3 length: 12; CDR3 protein: CSGAGPGDEQYF; CDR3 DNA: TGCAGCGGCGCTGGTCCCGGGGACGAGCAGTACTTC
V gene: TRBV2; J gene: TRBJ2-5; D gene: TRBD1; clone size: .; CDR3 length: 14; CDR3 protein: CASTPRRGRETQYF; CDR3 DNA: TGTGCCAGCACGCCGCGCAGGGGGCGAGAGACCCAGTACTTC
V gene: TRBV9; J gene: TRBJ2-2; D gene: TRBD2; clone size: .; CDR3 length: 19; CDR3 protein: CASSVRTSGTPWESGELFF; CDR3 DNA: TGTGCCAGCAGCGTAAGGACTAGCGGGACACCATGGGAGTCCGGGGAGCTGTTTTTT
V gene: TRBV10-3; J gene: TRBJ2-1; D gene: TRBD2; clone size: .; CDR3 length: 19; CDR3 protein: CAISEGLAGAKSSYNEQFF; CDR3 DNA: TGTGCCATCAGTGAGGGACTAGCGGGAGCTAAAAGCTCCTACAATGAGCAGTTCTTC
V gene: TRBV6-5; J gene: TRBJ1-5; D gene: .; clone size: .; CDR3 length: 14; CDR3 protein: CASSYGGVNQPQHF; CDR3 DNA: TGTGCCAGCAGTTACGGGGGGGTCAATCAGCCCCAGCATTTT
V gene: TRBV5-1; J gene: TRBJ2-2; D gene: .; clone size: .; CDR3 length: 16; CDR3 protein: CASSLGSSELTGELFF; CDR3 DNA: TGCGCCAGCAGCTTGGGGTCTAGCGAACTGACCGGGGAGCTGTTTTTT